This is a list of T cell receptor beta chains from one sample in a study of cytomegalovirus exposure and HLA in healthy donors. Method: immunoSEQ multiplex PCR; TCRdb's copy keeps in-frame clones and lacks some. The table includes some 180,000 clones, 65% to 90% detected once. Sequencing was performed on PBMCs. The receptors were sampled from a girl aged 2 to 9 in good health and CMV-seropositive. The CDR3 runs from the conserved cysteine through the conserved F or W. D genes are given only for firm matches.

v_call	j_call	d_call	cdr3_nt	cdr3_aa
TRBV5-1	TRBJ1-2	-	TGCGCCAGCAGCGCCCTTACAGAAAACTATGGCTACACCTTC	CASSALTENYGYTF
TRBV7-6	TRBJ1-5	-	TGTGCCAGCAGCTTAGCGGCACAGGGATTTTATAGCAATCAGCCCCAGCATTTT	CASSLAAQGFYSNQPQHF
TRBV9	TRBJ2-1	TRBD1	TGTGCCAGCAGCAGTCCGGGACAGGGGGCAGGTAATGAGCAGTTCTTC	CASSSPGQGAGNEQFF
TRBV19	TRBJ2-3	-	TGTGCCAGTAGTATATCGGGCGGGACTAGCACAGATACGCAGTATTTT	CASSISGGTSTDTQYF
TRBV15	TRBJ2-1	-	TGTGCCACCAGCAGAGTAATCGTTGCGGGCAATGAGCAGTTCTTC	CATSRVIVAGNEQFF
TRBV9	TRBJ1-6	TRBD1	TGTGCCAGCAGCGCGAGGACAGGGGGCAATTCACCCCTCCACTTT	CASSARTGGNSPLHF
TRBV5-1	TRBJ2-1	TRBD2	TGCGCCAGCACTAGGTTCCCCTTAGCGGGGGGTGATTGTGAGCAGTTCTTC	CASTRFPLAGGDCEQFF
TRBV10-2	TRBJ2-1	-	TGCGCCAGCAGTGGCGGACAGACCTTCTACAATGAGCAGTTCTTC	CASSGGQTFYNEQFF
TRBV11-2	TRBJ1-2	-	TGTGCCAGCAGCTTAGAGTGGACAGATAACTATGGCTACACCTTC	CASSLEWTDNYGYTF
TRBV6-5	TRBJ2-1	TRBD1	TGTGCCAGCAGTTGGGCAACAGGGGGCATCTACAATGAGCAGTTCTTC	CASSWATGGIYNEQFF
TRBV6-1	TRBJ2-7	-	TGTGCCAGCAGTGAAGTCGGACACCCGCGGATCCACGAGCAGTACTTC	CASSEVGHPRIHEQYF
TRBV27	TRBJ2-1	-	TGTGCCAGCAGTTTTACCGGTAGCTCCTACAATGAGCAGTTCTTC	CASSFTGSSYNEQFF
TRBV15	TRBJ2-1	-	TGTGCCACCAGCACCACAGGTAACTCCTACAATGAGCAGTTCTTC	CATSTTGNSYNEQFF
TRBV18	TRBJ2-3	-	TGTGCCAGCTCACCACAAGAGAGGACTGGGGGGACTAGCACAGATACGCAGTATTTT	CASSPQERTGGTSTDTQYF
TRBV6-5	TRBJ1-1	TRBD1	TGTGCCAGCAGTAGGACAGGGGCCAACACTGAAGCTTTCTTT	CASSRTGANTEAFF